This T cell receptor (beta chain) was recovered during a study of T cells after yellow fever vaccination. Germline trimming cut 2 bases from V and 4 bases from J; bases unmatched to any gene: 3. Per the germline V gene, CDR1 is MNHEY and CDR2 is SVGAGI. This CDR3 contains 15 residues. The 5'RACE template-switching step produced TCR cDNA and added a universal primer site and UMIs. TCRdb re-derived calls from the 5' RACE reads in MiXCR, one entry per CDR3 protein. The sample shows 150,000 to 200,000 distinct CDR3 sequences, 8% to 13% of them seen only once. This clonotype occurred a few times. The antigen is not known. Study conclusions and caveats: Clonotypes shared by both compartments, CD4 and CD8, made up a small share. Reappearing after the booster were most of the clones from primary vaccination (roughly 95% CD4, roughly 86% CD8).

The chain has TRBV6-5 and TRBJ2-1; the match to TRBD2 covers 9 bases. The sequenced sample was CD8+ T cells sorted from PBMCs, obtained 15 days after the yellow fever booster vaccination. This receptor was identified in a man aged 18-30 years who received the YFV17D yellow fever vaccine. CDR3 protein: CASSYGRGGYNEQFF. The CDR3 coding sequence is TGTGCCAGCAGTTACGGGCGGGGGGGTTACAATGAGCAGTTCTTC.